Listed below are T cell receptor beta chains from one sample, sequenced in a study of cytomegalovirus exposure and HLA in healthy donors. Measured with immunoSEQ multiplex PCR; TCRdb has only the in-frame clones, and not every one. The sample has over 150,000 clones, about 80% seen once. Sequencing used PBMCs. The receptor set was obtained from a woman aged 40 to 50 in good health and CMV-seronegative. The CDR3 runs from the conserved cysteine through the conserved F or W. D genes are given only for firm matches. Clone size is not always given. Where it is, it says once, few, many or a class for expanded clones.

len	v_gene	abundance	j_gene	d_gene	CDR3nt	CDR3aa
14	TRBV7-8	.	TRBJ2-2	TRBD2	TGTGCCGGGACTAGCGGGGTGAACACCGGGGAGCTGTTTTTT	CAGTSGVNTGELFF
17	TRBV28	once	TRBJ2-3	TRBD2	TGTGCCAGTTTTCCACCTTTAGCGGGGGGGCCTGAAGATACGCAGTATTTT	CASFPPLAGGPEDTQYF
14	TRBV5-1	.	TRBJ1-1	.	TGCGCCAGCAGCCCTCAGATTGTGAACACTGAAGCTTTCTTT	CASSPQIVNTEAFF
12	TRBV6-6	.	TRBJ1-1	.	TGTGCCAGCAGCCGCGGGTACACTGAAGCTTTCTTT	CASSRGYTEAFF
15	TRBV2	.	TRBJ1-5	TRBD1	TGTGCCAGCAGCCCAAGGGGGCAGGGGTTCCAGCCCCAGCATTTT	CASSPRGQGFQPQHF
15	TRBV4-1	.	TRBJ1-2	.	TGCGCCAGCAGCCAAGACCCAGGGGCTAACTATGGCTACACCTTC	CASSQDPGANYGYTF
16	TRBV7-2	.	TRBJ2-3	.	TGTGCCAGCAGCTTAGGGGCTAGCGTCAGCACAGATACGCAGTATTTT	CASSLGASVSTDTQYF
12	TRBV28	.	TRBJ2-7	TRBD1	TGTGCCAGCAGTTCTACCCGGGACAGGGTGTCCTTC	CASSSTRDRVSF
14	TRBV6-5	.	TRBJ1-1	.	TGTGCCAGCAGTCACAGGGCGAGGAACACTGAAGCTTTCTTT	CASSHRARNTEAFF
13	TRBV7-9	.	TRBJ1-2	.	TGTGCCAGCAGCCCTGCCGGGAGCTATGGCTACACCTTC	CASSPAGSYGYTF
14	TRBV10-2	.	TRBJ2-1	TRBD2	TGCGCCAGCAAAGAGGGACTAGCCCAGGGTGAGCAGTTCTTC	CASKEGLAQGEQFF
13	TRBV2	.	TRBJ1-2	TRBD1	TGTGCCAGCAGTGAAGCTACAGGGGGTGGCTACACCTTC	CASSEATGGGYTF
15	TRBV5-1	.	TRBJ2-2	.	TGCGCCAGCAGGGTGGAGGCCCCGGGCACCGGGGAGCTGTTTTTT	CASRVEAPGTGELFF
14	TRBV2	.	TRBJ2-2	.	TGTGCCAGCAGTGTAGAGGGGGTTATCGGGGAGCTGTTTTTT	CASSVEGVIGELFF
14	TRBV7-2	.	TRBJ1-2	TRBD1	TGTGCCAGCAGCTTAGGGACAGGGACCTATGGCTACACCTTC	CASSLGTGTYGYTF
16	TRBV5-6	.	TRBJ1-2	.	TGTGCCAGCACCCGGGAGATGCACTACCTGCCCGGTGGCTACACCTTC	CASTREMHYLPGGYTF
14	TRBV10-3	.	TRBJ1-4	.	TGTGCCATCAGAAGGGGAGGAGAGAATGAAAAACTGTTTTTT	CAIRRGGENEKLFF
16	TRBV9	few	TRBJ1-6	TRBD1	TGTGCCAGCAGCGCCCCAAGGACAGGCTATAATTCACCCCTCCACTTT	CASSAPRTGYNSPLHF
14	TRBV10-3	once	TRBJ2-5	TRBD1	TGTGCCACTAAAGGGACAGACACCCAAGAGACCCAGTACTTC	CATKGTDTQETQYF
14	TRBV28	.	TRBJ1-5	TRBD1	TGTGCCAGCACCCCAGGGGGTCATAATCAGCCCCAGCATTTT	CASTPGGHNQPQHF
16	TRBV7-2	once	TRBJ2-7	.	TGTGCCAGCAGCTTAGTCCAGGGTCGCGCCTCCTACGAGCAGTACTTC	CASSLVQGRASYEQYF
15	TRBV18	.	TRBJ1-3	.	TGTGCCAGCTCACCACCTTCCGGGTCCGGAAACACCATATATTTT	CASSPPSGSGNTIYF
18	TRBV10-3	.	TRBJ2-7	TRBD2	TGTGCCATCAGAGAGAGCGGGGGACTCAACCCCCCTTCCTACGAGCAGTACTTC	CAIRESGGLNPPSYEQYF
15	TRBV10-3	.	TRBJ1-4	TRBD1	TGTGCCATCCGAGATCACAGGGGGCTGGAGGAAAAACTGTTTTTT	CAIRDHRGLEEKLFF
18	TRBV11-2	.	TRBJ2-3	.	TGTGCCAGCAGCTTAGATATAATGGGGCAGGGGTGGGGAGATACGCAGTATTTT	CASSLDIMGQGWGDTQYF
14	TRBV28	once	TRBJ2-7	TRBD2	TGTGCCAGCAGTAACGGGGGGTCCCCCTACGAGCAGTACTTC	CASSNGGSPYEQYF
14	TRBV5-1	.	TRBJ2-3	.	TGCGCCAGCAGCTTGGCTCGGGAGACAGATACGCAGTATTTT	CASSLARETDTQYF
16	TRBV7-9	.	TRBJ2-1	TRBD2	TGTGCCAGCAGCTCCCTAGCGGGCAGCTCCTACAATGAGCAGTTCTTC	CASSSLAGSSYNEQFF
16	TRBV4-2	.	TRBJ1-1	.	TGTGCCAGCAGCCAGGGCGACAGTGTTGGGAACACTGAAGCTTTCTTT	CASSQGDSVGNTEAFF
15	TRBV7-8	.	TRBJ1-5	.	TGTGCCAGCAGCTCCGGGCGACAGATCAATCAGCCCCAGCATTTT	CASSSGRQINQPQHF
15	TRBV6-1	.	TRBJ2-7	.	TGTGCCAGCAGTTTAGCGGAAATGCCCTCCTACGAGCAGTACTTC	CASSLAEMPSYEQYF
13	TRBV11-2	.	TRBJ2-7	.	TGTGCCAGCAGCTTCGGGGGAAGTTACGAGCAGTACTTC	CASSFGGSYEQYF
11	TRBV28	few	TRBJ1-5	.	TGTGCCAGCAGCGCGTCCGCGCCCCAGCATTTT	CASSASAPQHF
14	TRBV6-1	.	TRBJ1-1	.	TGTGCCAGCAGTCCACGGGGGAGGTACACTGAAGCTTTCTTT	CASSPRGRYTEAFF
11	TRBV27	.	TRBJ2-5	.	TGTGCCAGCAGTTCTCAAGAGACCCAGTACTTC	CASSSQETQYF
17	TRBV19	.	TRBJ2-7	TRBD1	TGTGCCAGTAGCAGAACTACCGTTGGACAGGGAATTTTAGAGCAGTACTTC	CASSRTTVGQGILEQYF
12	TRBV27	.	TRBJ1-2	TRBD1	TGTGCCACGTGGACAGGGAACTATGGCTACACCTTC	CATWTGNYGYTF
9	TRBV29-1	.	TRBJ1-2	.	TGCAACTTACAGGGCCTTTGGGGATTC	CNLQGLWGF
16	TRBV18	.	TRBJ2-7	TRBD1	TGTGCCAGCTCTCAAAACGGACAGGGGTTATCCTACGAGCAGTACTTC	CASSQNGQGLSYEQYF
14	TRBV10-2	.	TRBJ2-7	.	TGCGCCAGCAAACCCCGCAGGGACACCTACGAGCAGTACTTC	CASKPRRDTYEQYF
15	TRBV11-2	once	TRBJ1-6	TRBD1	TGTGCCAGCAGCCCTCTCACAGGGGGCAATTCACCCCTCCACTTT	CASSPLTGGNSPLHF
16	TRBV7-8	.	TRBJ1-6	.	TGTGCCAGCAGCCTCGGCCTAGGTATGGATCAGTCACCCCTCCACTTT	CASSLGLGMDQSPLHF
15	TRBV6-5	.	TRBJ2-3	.	TGTGCCAGCAGGTACTGGGCCCAACACACAGATACGCAGTATTTT	CASRYWAQHTDTQYF
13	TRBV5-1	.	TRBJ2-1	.	TGCGCCAGCAGCTTGGATAGTTTGAGTGAGCAGTTCTTC	CASSLDSLSEQFF
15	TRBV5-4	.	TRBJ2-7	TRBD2	TGTGCCAGCAGCTTCGGACTAGCGGGAGCCTACGAGCAGTACTTC	CASSFGLAGAYEQYF
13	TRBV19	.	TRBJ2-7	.	TGTGCCAGTAGTCAGGGGCCCCTAGCCGGGCAGTACTTC	CASSQGPLAGQYF
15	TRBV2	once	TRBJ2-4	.	TGTGCCAGCAGCGGCCGGGTGGGGCCTACAAACATTCAGTACTTC	CASSGRVGPTNIQYF